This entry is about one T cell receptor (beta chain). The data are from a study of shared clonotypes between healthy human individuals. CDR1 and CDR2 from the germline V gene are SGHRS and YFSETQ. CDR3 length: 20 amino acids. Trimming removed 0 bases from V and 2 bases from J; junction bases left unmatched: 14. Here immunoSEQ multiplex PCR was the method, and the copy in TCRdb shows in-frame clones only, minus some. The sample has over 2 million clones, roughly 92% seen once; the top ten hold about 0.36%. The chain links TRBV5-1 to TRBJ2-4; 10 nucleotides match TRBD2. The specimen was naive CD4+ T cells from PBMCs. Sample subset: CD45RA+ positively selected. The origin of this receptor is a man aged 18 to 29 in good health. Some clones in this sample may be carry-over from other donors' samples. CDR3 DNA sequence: TGCGCCAGCAGCTTGGCCGGGTCTAGCGGGAGAAGGGAATCCAAAAACATTCAGTACTTC. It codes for CASSLAGSSGRRESKNIQYF.